Presented here are 31 T cell receptor beta chains from one specimen sequenced in a study of prognosis after radiotherapy for stage I lung cancer. It was by two-round multiplex PCR that TCR beta CDR3 was amplified from genomic DNA. It was primers specific to each TRBV and TRBJ gene that first-round PCR used. TCRdb re-called the multiplex PCR reads through MiXCR, storing one row per CDR3 protein. Of roughly 13,000 distinct CDR3 sequences listed, roughly 49% are singletons. Sequencing used PBMCs, obtained before or after stereotactic body radiation therapy (not recorded which). The receptors come from a donor aged 50 or older with non-small cell lung cancer.

This clonotype was found many times. The chain is built from TRBV5-1 and TRBJ2-2; tentatively, D is TRBD1 (6 bases). V lost 4 bases and J 4 bases, leaving 23 bases between the germline ends. The CDR3 extends over 18 amino acids. Germline loops: CDR1 SGHRS, CDR2 YFSETQ. The CDR3 DNA is TGCGCCAGCAGCCCCAACCCCATCCAGGGGTCGGTCACCGGGGAGCTGTTTTTT. This encodes CASSPNPIQGSVTGELFF.

The chain has TRBV27 and TRBJ1-2; tentatively, D is TRBD1 (6 bases). The CDR3 totals 14 residues. From germline, CDR1 is MNHEY and CDR2 SMNVEV (reference sequence). Trimming stripped 5 bases from V and 4 bases from J, with 14 bases between. CDR3 DNA sequence: TGTGCCAGCAGTGGCCGAGAGGGGGGCTATGGCTACACCTTC. Translated: CASSGREGGYGYTF.

The chain is built from TRBV6-1 and TRBJ1-6, with D tentatively TRBD1 (5 bases). V was cut by 7 bases and J by 6 bases, with 16 bases left in between. This CDR3 comprises 15 residues. Germline V gene data show CDR1 as MNHNS and CDR2 as SASEGT. The CDR3 region is CASIVHGAGNSPLHF. CDR3 bases: TGTGCCAGCATAGTACATGGGGCAGGTAATTCACCCCTCCACTTT.

Concerning this clonotype itself: A read error may account for a junction end that differs from germline. The chain employs TRBV6-5 and TRBJ2-7, with D possibly TRBD1 on 6 matching bases. CDR1 is MNHEY and CDR2 is SVGAGI in the germline V gene. This CDR3 region has 16 residues. CDR3 loop: CASSYFDSGHLYEQYF. The CDR3 DNA reads TGCGCCAGCAGTTACTTCGACTCGGGACACCTTTACGAGCAGTACTTC.

The chain links TRBV4-1 to TRBJ2-4; tentative D call: TRBD2 (6 bases). V gave up 4 bases and J gave up 9 bases, with 16 bases separating them. Germline V CDR1 and CDR2: MGHRA, YSYEKL. This CDR3 is 14 amino acids long. CDR3 sequence reads: CASSPTGVGGIQYF. CDR3 nucleotide sequence: TGCGCCAGCAGCCCCACGGGGGTTGGGGGCATTCAGTACTTC.

This clonotype showed up just once. The chain uses TRBV11-3 and TRBJ2-7; D tentatively fits TRBD1 or TRBD2 (5 bases each). Germline CDR1 SGHNT, CDR2 YENEEA. This CDR3 is 16 amino acids long. The V end was cut by 5 bases, the J end by 2 bases, with 19 bases between. The CDR3 spells CASSTRVGTSPYEQYF. In DNA, the CDR3 is TGTGCCAGCAGCACCAGGGTGGGGACCTCCCCCTACGAGCAGTACTTC.

This clonotype counts as medium-sized. This rearrangement joins TRBV28 to TRBJ1-6; a weak D match, TRBD1 (5 bases). Germline V gene lookup returns CDR1 MDHEN and CDR2 SYDVKM. This CDR3 comprises 14 residues. V was trimmed by 4 bases and J by 7 bases, leaving 11 bases between them. CDR3 loop: CASSSGWGNSPLHF. CDR3 coding DNA: TGTGCCAGCAGTTCGGGCTGGGGGAATTCACCCCTCCACTTT. The full variable domain, with the rest looked up from reference TRBV28 and TRBJ1-6, is DVKVTQSSRYLVKRTGEKVFLECVQDMDHENMFWYRQDPGLGLRLIYFSYDVKMKEKGDIPEGYSVSREKKERFSLILESASTNQTSMYLCASSSGWGNSPLHFGNGTRLTVT.

Within the sample, this clonotype is large. The J gene is TRBJ2-7, the V gene TRBV2; no definite D call. V shed 6 bases and J shed 3 bases, with 9 bases lying between them. The length of the CDR3 is 12 residues. Germline CDR1 reads SNHLY; CDR2 reads FYNNEI. CDR3 sequence (DNA): TGTGCCAGCAGCCGCCCCGGCTACGAGCAGTACTTC. Translation gives CASSRPGYEQYF.

The sample holds a few counts of this clonotype. Given a much more abundant clone one base away, this may be a read error. The chain joins TRBV2 to TRBJ2-5, with 12 bases identical to TRBD1. Germline loops: CDR1 SNHLY, CDR2 FYNNEI. The CDR3 extends over 15 amino acids. The CDR3 nucleotides are TGTGCCAGCAGTCGGGACAGGGGGCACCAAGAGACCAAGTACTTC. Its protein product is CASSRDRGHQETKYF.

This clonotype showed up just a few times. The chain carries TRBV11-1 and TRBJ2-7; no clear D. This CDR3 is 13 amino acids long. CDR1 and CDR2 (germline): SGHAT, FQDESV (reference sequence). Trimming took off 2 bases at V and 5 bases at J, with 10 bases between the two ends. CDR3 sequence (DNA): TGTGCCAGCAGCTTAAGGGCTGGGGACGAGCAGTACTTC. This sequence encodes CASSLRAGDEQYF.

Worth noting for this clonotype: The junction departs from the called germline gene at one end, perhaps through a read error. The chain combines TRBV7-2 with TRBJ1-5; 8 bases align to TRBD1. Germline V gene lookup returns CDR1 SGHTA and CDR2 FQGNSA. The length of the CDR3 is 15 residues. In DNA, the CDR3 is TGTGCCAGCAGAAAGGACAGGGCTGGAAATCGGCCCCAGCATTTT. It encodes CASRKDRAGNRPQHF.

This clonotype has more than one count but fewer than ten. A far larger clone differs by one base, so this is likely a read error. The chain recombines TRBV24-1 with TRBJ1-1, with 10 bases matching TRBD1. Germline CDR1 and CDR2: KGHDR and SFDVKD. This CDR3 region has 15 residues. The CDR3 DNA follows: TGTGCCAGCAGTTGGTCGGGACAGGGGATAAGTGAAGCTTTCTTT. This encodes CASSWSGQGISEAFF.

This clonotype showed up many times. V gene TRBV15 combines with J gene TRBJ2-3, with 10 bases aligning to TRBD2. CDR3 length: 16 amino acids. The junction had 6 bases not matched to a gene; V was cut back by 3 bases and J by 3 bases. CDR1 and CDR2 (germline): LNHNV, YYDKDF (reference sequence). The CDR3 loop reads CATSSASGRLTDTQYF. CDR3 bases: TGTGCCACCAGCAGCGCTAGCGGGAGATTGACAGATACGCAGTATTTT.

To note about this clonotype: Given a far larger clone just one base away, this is likely a sequencing read error. The chain recombines TRBV6-1 with TRBJ2-7, with 7 bases lining up with TRBD1. The CDR3 sequence is 18 residues long. The V gene's germline CDR1 is MNHNS and CDR2 SASEGT. The CDR3 region has the DNA TGTGCCAGCAGTGACCGTTGCCTTGACAGGGCAGGATCCTACGAGAAGTACTTC. It yields the protein CASSDRCLDRAGSYEKYF.

V and J are TRBV6-1 and TRBJ2-7; possibly TRBD1 for D (5 bases). The CDR3 consists of 11 residues. In germline, CDR1 is MNHNS, CDR2 SASEGT. The CDR3 nucleotides are TGTTCCATCAGACAGTCCCACGAGCAGTACTTC. Its protein is CSIRQSHEQYF.

The rearrangement links TRBV19 to TRBJ2-7; D assignment may be TRBD1 or TRBD2 (5 bases each). The CDR3 consists of 16 residues. Trimming took off 6 bases at V and 1 base at J, with 19 bases between the two ends. Germline V lookup: CDR1 LNHDA, CDR2 SQIVND (reference sequence). This CDR3 is CASSFRVTGGSYEQYF. The CDR3 nucleotides read TGTGCCAGTAGCTTTCGCGTCACAGGCGGGTCCTACGAGCAGTACTTC.

The V and J genes are TRBV6-5 and TRBJ1-5, with a tentative D call TRBD1 (6 bases). The V end was cut by 3 bases, the J end by 7 bases, with 22 bases between. In germline, CDR1 is MNHEY, CDR2 SVGAGI. This CDR3 spans 17 amino acids. CDR3 in amino acids: CASSYRGTGFLMQPQHF. The CDR3 DNA reads as TGTGCCAGCAGTTATCGAGGTACAGGGTTTTTGATGCAGCCCCAGCATTTT.

This clonotype was observed at least ten times. The gene calls are TRBV6-1 and TRBJ2-2; no reliable D call. The germline V and J ends were trimmed by 4 bases and 2 bases, with 8 bases remaining between them. CDR1 MNHNS and CDR2 SASEGT come from the germline V gene. The CDR3 totals 14 residues. CDR3 bases: TGTGCCAGCAGTGTTAGCTATAACACCGGGGAGCTGTTTTTT. Translation: CASSVSYNTGELFF.

A word on this clonotype: Since a far larger clone is one base different, this is likely a read error. The chain joins TRBV6-2 or TRBV6-3 to TRBJ1-1, with 10 bases that match TRBD1. With V trimmed by 4 bases and J by 7 bases, 9 bases remained unmatched. Germline V gene sequence: CDR1 MNHEY, CDR2 SVGEGT. The CDR3 is 15 residues long. The CDR3 reads CASSWTGQGISEAFF. CDR3 DNA sequence: TGTGCCAGCAGTTGGACGGGACAGGGGATAAGTGAAGCTTTCTTT.

Of note for this clonotype: Given a far larger clone just one base away, this is likely a sequencing read error. This rearrangement joins TRBV6-4 to TRBJ2-7; 10 nucleotides line up with TRBD2. Germline CDR1 and CDR2: MRHNA and SNTAGT. V was pared by 6 bases and J by 4 bases, with 6 bases of the junction left unmatched. The CDR3 is made up of 14 amino acids. DNA for the CDR3: TGTGCCAGCAGCCAGCGGGAGGGCTTATACGAGCAGTACTTC. It codes for CASSQREGLYEQYF.

This clonotype has a handful of counts. The chain links TRBV6-1 to TRBJ2-7; 7 bases map to TRBD2. CDR1 and CDR2 from the germline V gene are MNHNS and SASEGT. The CDR3 runs to 17 residues. V shed 10 bases and J 4 bases; nucleotides not matched to a gene: 22. The CDR3 reads CANIRTGTIGSKYEQYF. CDR3 sequence (DNA): TGTGCCAACATTAGAACCGGGACTATCGGGAGTAAGTACGAGCAGTACTTC.

In its sample, this clonotype was seen many times. V usage is TRBV9 and J usage is TRBJ1-5; TRBD1 agrees at 8 bases. J lost 5 bases, V lost 4 bases, and 5 bases had no gene match. The CDR3 extends over 14 amino acids. Germline CDR1 reads SGDLS; CDR2 reads YYNGEE. DNA for the CDR3: TGTGCCAGCAGCCCCGGACAGGGATATCAGCCCCAGCATTTT. This sequence encodes CASSPGQGYQPQHF.

The count of this clonotype is one. This chain uses TRBV7-3 with TRBJ2-7, with 15 bases that match TRBD2. Germline trimming cut 9 bases from V and 2 bases from J; bases unmatched to any gene: 8. The CDR3 totals 16 residues. CDR1 SGHTA and CDR2 FQGTGA come from the germline V gene. CDR3 sequence reads: CASSKGLAGGPYEQYF. In DNA, the CDR3 is TGTGCCAGTAGCAAGGGACTAGCGGGAGGTCCCTACGAGCAGTACTTC. Full variable domain (outside the CDR3, taken from reference TRBV7-3 and TRBJ2-7): GAGVSQTPSNKVTEKGKYVELRCDPISGHTALYWYRQSLGQGPEFLIYFQGTGAADDSGLPNDRFFAVRPEGSVSTLKIQRTERGDSAVYLCASSKGLAGGPYEQYFGPGTRLTVT.

As concerns this clonotype: One end of the junction fails to match germline, which may point to a read error. The gene calls are TRBV24-1 and TRBJ2-5; 7 positions agree with TRBD2. CDR3 size: 19 residues. The germline CDR1 and CDR2 sequences are KGHDR and SFDVKD. CDR3 DNA sequence: TGTGACACCAGTGATTTGAGGCTTTGGGCGGGAGTGGGGGAAGAGACCGAGTACTTC. It yields the protein CDTSDLRLWAGVGEETEYF.

This clonotype was recorded at least ten times. V and J are TRBV5-1 and TRBJ1-1; D unresolved. Trimming took off 0 bases at V and 5 bases at J, with 8 bases between the two ends. Per germline, CDR1 SGHRS and CDR2 YFSETQ. This CDR3 comprises 13 residues. The CDR3 region is CASSLVQETEAFF. DNA for the CDR3: TGCGCCAGCAGCTTGGTTCAGGAGACTGAAGCTTTCTTT.

This clonotype was seen only once. This is likely an artifact of a read error, given a far larger clone one base away. The rearrangement links TRBV12-3 or TRBV12-4 to TRBJ1-6; D is uncertain. This CDR3 has 14 amino acids. CDR3 DNA: TGTGCCAGCAGTTTAGGGCGGAAACGCTACGATCAGTACTTT. It yields the protein CASSLGRKRYDQYF.

The chain recombines TRBV7-8 with TRBJ2-7, with D tentatively TRBD1 or TRBD2 (6 bases each). V lost 10 bases to trimming and J lost 10 bases, with 23 bases between them. The germline gives CDR1 SGHVS, CDR2 FQNEAQ. The CDR3 contains 13 residues. The CDR3 sequence: CAINQRGAVDQYF. DNA for the CDR3: TGTGCCATCAACCAAAGGGGGGCCGTTGATCAGTACTTC.

Remarks on this clonotype: A read error may be the cause here, since a much bigger clone is one base away. This sequence joins TRBV28 and TRBJ2-3, with 8 bases lining up with TRBD1. The end of the DNA aligns better with TRBJ1-5, so the J call may be wrong. The length of the CDR3 is 13 residues. From germline, CDR1 is MDHEN and CDR2 SYDVKM. The CDR3 protein is CASSTQGAYTQHF. The CDR3 DNA reads as TGTGCCAGCTCGACCCAGGGGGCTTATACGCAGCATTTT.

The chain uses TRBV5-6 and TRBJ1-5; 8 nucleotides align to TRBD1. J lost 4 bases, V lost 4 bases, and 10 bases had no gene match. The CDR3 sequence is 16 residues long. CDR1 is SGHDT, CDR2 YYEEEE, per germline. The CDR3 protein is CASSEFTGGGNQPQHF. CDR3 nucleotides: TGTGCCAGCAGCGAATTCACAGGGGGGGGAAATCAGCCCCAGCATTTT.

This clonotype was seen at least ten times. The rearrangement joins TRBV5-1 to TRBJ1-4; 7 bases agree with TRBD1. The CDR3 consists of 14 residues. The germline CDR1 and CDR2 sequences are SGHRS and YFSETQ. V lost 2 bases and J lost 8; bases outside the gene matches: 6. The CDR3 region is CASSFGQGVEKLFF. The CDR3 DNA reads as TGCGCCAGCAGCTTTGGGCAGGGGGTAGAAAAACTGTTTTTT. Based on the CDR3 plus reference TRBV5-1 and TRBJ1-4, the full variable domain is KAGVTQTPRYLIKTRGQQVTLSCSPISGHRSVSWYQQTPGQGLQFLFEYFSETQRNKGNFPGRFSGRQFSNSRSEMNVSTLELGDSALYLCASSFGQGVEKLFFGSGTQLSVL.

The rearrangement joins TRBV10-2 to TRBJ2-5, with 10 bases identical to TRBD2. This CDR3 region has 16 residues. Germline V gene sequence: CDR1 WSHSY, CDR2 SAAADI. The ends lost 3 bases at V and 5 bases at J; junction bases unmatched: 9. CDR3 loop: CASSDTSGVAGETQYF. In DNA form, the CDR3 reads TGCGCCAGCAGTGACACTAGCGGGGTGGCCGGGGAGACCCAGTACTTC.